The TCR beta chain described here comes from a study of neoadjuvant nivolumab and ipilimumab in lung cancer. V dropped 0 bases and J dropped 6 bases, with 13 bases sitting between them. Germline CDR1 and CDR2: SGHRS and YFSETQ. The CDR3 sequence is 14 residues long. This clone was found a few times. Assay: immunoSEQ multiplex PCR; the TCRdb copy retains only in-frame clones and omits some. The sample consists of under 5,000 clones, over 60% of them appearing once. The chain carries TRBV5-1 and TRBJ2-7; D tentatively fits TRBD1 or TRBD2 (6 bases each). The sample here was peripheral blood, taken after neoadjuvant nivolumab, alone or with ipilimumab, at or shortly before surgery. The receptor's source is an adult with non-small cell lung cancer. The CDR3 region has the DNA TGCGCCAGCAGCTTGGACTCGCCGGGGGCCGAGCAGTACTTC. It specifies CASSLDSPGAEQYF.